This T cell receptor (beta chain) was documented in a study of T cells in Graves' hyperthyroidism and ophthalmopathy. Diagnoses were established using clinical symptoms, serum thyroxine and TRAb, thyroid ultrasound and orbital computed tomography. RNA transcripts provided the source from which TCR beta CDR3 regions were amplified. With the HTBI primer set, the TCR CDR3 went through a first round of RT-PCR. TCRdb re-called the multiplex PCR reads with MiXCR, one entry per CDR3 protein. This sample has hundreds of thousands of distinct CDR3 sequences, with roughly 45% found just once. Broader study findings: Most thyroid-expanded clonotypes above 0.001 were also found in blood. Ophthalmopathy was identified by the model a median around 6.3 months ahead of onset.

Germline-derived CDR1 and CDR2 are KGHDR and SFDVKD. There are 15 residues in the CDR3. V lost 5 bases and J lost 1, with 11 bases in between. This clonotype showed up just a few times. Antigen specificity is unknown. The receptor was isolated from an adult man with Graves' disease, either hyperthyroidism or ophthalmopathy (not recorded which). Specimen: peripheral blood or thyroid tissue (not recorded which). The rearrangement joins TRBV24-1 to TRBJ1-5; the D gene is possibly TRBD1 (6 bases). CDR3 coding DNA: TGTGCCACCAGTGGTTCGGGGGCCAGCAATCAGCCCCAGCATTTT. It translates to CATSGSGASNQPQHF.